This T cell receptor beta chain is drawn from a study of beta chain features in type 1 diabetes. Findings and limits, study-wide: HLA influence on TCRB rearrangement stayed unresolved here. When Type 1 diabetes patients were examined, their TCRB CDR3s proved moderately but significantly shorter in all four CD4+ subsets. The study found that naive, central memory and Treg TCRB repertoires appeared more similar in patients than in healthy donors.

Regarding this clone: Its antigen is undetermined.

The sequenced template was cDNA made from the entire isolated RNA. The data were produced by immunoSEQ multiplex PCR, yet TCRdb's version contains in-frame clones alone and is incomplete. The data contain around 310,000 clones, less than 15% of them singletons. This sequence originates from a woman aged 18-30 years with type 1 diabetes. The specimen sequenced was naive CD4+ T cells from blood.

CDR3 nucleotides: TGTGCCAGCAGCTTGCAGGGGTTGAAAACCGGGGAGCTGTTTTTT. Its protein product is CASSLQGLKTGELFF. The rearrangement links TRBV5-5 to TRBJ2-2; D possibly corresponds to TRBD1 (6 bases). Germline V gene sequence: CDR1 SGHKS, CDR2 YYEKEE (reference sequence). Trimming cost V 1 base and J 5 bases, with 12 bases left between them. This CDR3 region has 15 residues.